One and the same sample provided the 18 T cell receptor beta chains below, sequenced in a study of blood T cell repertoires in COVID-19. Profiled with immunoSEQ multiplex PCR; TCRdb holds only in-frame clones, not every one. This sample has 250,000 to 400,000 clones, with approximately 87% found just once. Sequences were obtained from peripheral blood. Source of these receptors: a woman aged 25 to 45 with COVID-19, enrolled during active disease.

This chain links TRBV30 with TRBJ2-1; TRBD2 is a possible D gene (6 bases). V shed 1 base and J shed 15 bases, with 13 bases lying between them. The germline V gene has CDR1 GTSNPN and CDR2 SVGIG (reference sequence). This CDR3 region has 11 residues. The CDR3 DNA reads TGTGCCTGGAGTGCCGGGACTGGGCCGTTCTTC. It yields the protein CAWSAGTGPFF.

V usage is TRBV28 and J usage is TRBJ1-4; no clear D gene. V lost 8 bases and J lost 8, with 27 bases in between. The CDR3 has 17 amino acids. Germline-derived CDR1 and CDR2 are MDHEN and SYDVKM. CDR3: CASHTRTSWGGGEKLFF. The CDR3 DNA follows: TGTGCCAGCCACACGCGAACCTCGTGGGGAGGAGGAGAAAAACTGTTTTTT.

V is TRBV7-6 and J is TRBJ2-5, with 9 positions matching TRBD1. In germline, CDR1 is SGHVS, CDR2 FNYEAQ. The CDR3 runs 16 residues. Trimming cost V 4 bases and J 4 bases; bases outside gene matches: 10. The DNA of the CDR3 is TGTGCCAGCAGCTACACCGGGACAGGGTTCCGAGAGACCCAGTACTTC. Translating gives CASSYTGTGFRETQYF.

The chain couples TRBV6-1 to TRBJ2-5; 7 positions match TRBD1. The germline CDR1 and CDR2 sequences are MNHNS and SASEGT. The CDR3 extends over 14 amino acids. Trimming cost V 2 bases and J 5 bases; bases outside gene matches: 5. The CDR3 bases are TGTGCCAGCAGTGAAATGACAGGGCCGGAGACCCAGTACTTC. Its translation is CASSEMTGPETQYF.

The V and J genes are TRBV3-1 (or the pseudogene TRBV3-2) and TRBJ1-2, with D tentatively TRBD1 (6 bases). This CDR3 spans 14 amino acids. The germline V gene has CDR1 LGHDT and CDR2 YNNKEL (reference sequence). The germline V and J ends were trimmed by 4 bases and 2 bases, with 11 bases remaining between them. The CDR3 is CASSRETGNYGYTF. For the CDR3, the DNA is TGTGCCAGCAGCCGAGAGACAGGAAACTATGGCTACACCTTC.

Of note for this clone: This sample also contains other DNA sequences that code for the same CDR3. The J gene is TRBJ2-1, the V gene TRBV24-1; D ambiguous. CDR1 is KGHDR and CDR2 is SFDVKD in the germline V gene. The CDR3 has 12 amino acids. V lost 4 bases and J lost 3, with 3 bases in between. CDR3 sequence (DNA): TGTGCCACCAGTGACAGCTACAATGAGCAGTTCTTC. Translating gives CATSDSYNEQFF.

The genes are TRBV28 and TRBJ1-1, with a tentative D call TRBD1 (6 bases). Trimming stripped 7 bases from V and 1 base from J, with 16 bases between. The CDR3 sequence is 15 residues long. Germline assignment: CDR1 MDHEN and CDR2 SYDVKM. The CDR3 spells CASTETGQSNTEAFF. The DNA of the CDR3 is TGTGCCAGCACCGAAACTGGACAGTCGAACACTGAAGCTTTCTTT.

The rearrangement joins TRBV18 to TRBJ2-7; perhaps TRBD1 as D (5 bases). This CDR3 spans 15 amino acids. The V end lost 0 bases, the J end lost 2 bases, and 11 bases lay between the germline ends. The germline V gene has CDR1 KGHSH and CDR2 LQKENI. The CDR3 DNA reads as TGTGCCAGCTCACCACCGGCAGGGCGACCCTACGAGCAGTACTTC. The encoded protein is CASSPPAGRPYEQYF.

Only one count was recorded for this clone. The rearrangement joins TRBV5-1 to TRBJ1-2; TRBD1 is a possible D gene (6 bases). CDR3 length: 13 amino acids. Trimming took off 4 bases at V and 8 bases at J, with 15 bases between the two ends. Germline CDR1 is SGHRS and CDR2 is YFSETQ. The CDR3 reads CASSGNREYGYTF. CDR3 bases: TGCGCCAGCAGCGGGAACAGGGAATACGGCTACACCTTC.

Only one count was recorded for this clone. The chain couples TRBV15 to TRBJ1-1, with D tentatively TRBD1 (5 bases). Trimming took off 0 bases at V and 11 bases at J, with 19 bases between the two ends. CDR3 length: 15 amino acids. Germline CDR1 LNHNV, CDR2 YYDKDF (reference sequence). CDR3 amino acids: CATSRDAGRVTGAFF. The CDR3 DNA is TGTGCCACCAGCAGAGATGCAGGGAGGGTGACGGGGGCTTTCTTT.

This chain connects TRBV6-1 to TRBJ1-2, with D perhaps matching TRBD1 (6 bases). The V and J ends lost 3 bases and 8 bases respectively, with 10 bases between them. CDR3 length: 12 amino acids. CDR1 and CDR2 (germline): MNHNS, SASEGT. The DNA of the CDR3 is TGTGCCAGCAGTGACAGGGGTAGAGGCTACACCTTC. Translated: CASSDRGRGYTF.

The chain employs TRBV5-4 and TRBJ1-1, with 7 bases identical to TRBD1. The V gene's germline CDR1 is SGHNT and CDR2 YYREEE (reference sequence). J gave up 7 bases and V 4 bases, and 4 bases lay outside the gene matches. The CDR3 contains 12 residues. CDR3 protein: CASSTDRVEAFF. The DNA of the CDR3 is TGTGCCAGCAGCACCGACAGGGTTGAAGCTTTCTTT. Full variable domain (outside the CDR3, taken from reference TRBV5-4 and TRBJ1-1): ETGVTQSPTHLIKTRGQQVTLRCSSQSGHNTVSWYQQALGQGPQFIFQYYREEENGRGNFPPRFSGLQFPNYSSELNVNALELDDSALYLCASSTDRVEAFFGQGTRLTVV.

The J gene is TRBJ2-3, the V gene TRBV19, with 7 positions matching TRBD2. CDR3 length equals 15 residues. With V trimmed by 6 bases and J by 1 base, 7 bases remained unmatched. Per the germline V gene, CDR1 is LNHDA and CDR2 is SQIVND (reference sequence). CDR3 sequence reads: CASSQQRGGTDTQYF. The CDR3 DNA reads TGTGCCAGTAGCCAACAGCGGGGTGGCACAGATACGCAGTATTTT.

This chain joins TRBV15 and TRBJ2-2, with TRBD2 identical over 12 bases. Germline V gives CDR1 LNHNV, CDR2 YYDKDF (reference sequence). CDR3 length equals 16 residues. With V trimmed by 3 bases and J by 4 bases, 3 bases remained unmatched. CDR3 coding DNA: TGTGCCACCAGCAGCCCTAGCGGGAGGGCCACCGGGGAGCTGTTTTTT. Amino acid sequence: CATSSPSGRATGELFF.

The rearrangement uses TRBV5-1 and TRBJ1-2; 8 bases agree with TRBD1. V was pared by 2 bases and J by 8 bases, with 2 bases of the junction left unmatched. The length of the CDR3 is 12 residues. Germline CDR1 is SGHRS and CDR2 is YFSETQ. CDR3 in DNA: TGCGCCAGCAGCTTAGACAGGGGAGGCTACACCTTC. This gives the protein CASSLDRGGYTF.

The V and J genes are TRBV27 and TRBJ2-7; possibly TRBD2 for D (6 bases). Germline loops: CDR1 MNHEY, CDR2 SMNVEV (reference sequence). V was clipped by 6 bases and J by 3 bases, with 15 bases between them. The CDR3 length is 14 residues. In nucleotides, the CDR3 is TGTGCCAGCAGACAAACCGGGAGACTCTACGAGCAGTACTTC. Amino acids: CASRQTGRLYEQYF.

CDR3 coding DNA: TGTGCCAGCAGCTTGGTGGGACTAGCGGGAGAAGAGGGTGATACGCAGTATTTT. This encodes CASSLVGLAGEEGDTQYF. The rearrangement links TRBV5-6 to TRBJ2-3; 14 nucleotides match TRBD2. CDR3 length: 18 residues. CDR1 and CDR2 from the germline V gene are SGHDT and YYEEEE. V trimming: 0 bases; J trimming: 6 bases; junction bases outside the gene matches: 9.

The gene calls are TRBV10-3 and TRBJ2-7; 8 bases match TRBD1. Germline CDR1 ENHRY, CDR2 SYGVKD. The CDR3 has 15 residues. Trimming took 0 bases from V and 6 from J; bases not matched to a gene: 7. In DNA form, the CDR3 reads TGTGCCATCAGTGAGTCGAGGCAGGGGGCGGGCGAGCAGTACTTC. Translation gives CAISESRQGAGEQYF.